A single TCR beta chain is shown here with its context. As processed by the authors: Scientists estimated how many nucleated cells there were by amplifying reference gene primers. Profiling relied on immunoSEQ multiplex PCR, and the TCRdb table lists in-frame clones only, not all of them. V, J and clone size were drawn from that table, and D and trimming were deduced from the DNA. The profile covers about 120,000 clones, with around 76% appearing a single time and more than 5.5% taken by the ten largest. This sample was included in a study of blood T cell repertoires in COVID-19. Study at large: The study drew acute and convalescent COVID-19 samples from the United States, Italy and Spain. T cells, B-cell-depleted T cells, or PBMCs supplied cDNA or gDNA.

Germline CDR1 is SGHVS and CDR2 is FNYEAQ. The germline V and J ends were trimmed by 2 bases and 2 bases, with 22 bases remaining between them. CDR3 length: 19 amino acids. This sequence was found in a man aged 55-75 years with acute or convalescent COVID-19. The rearrangement joins TRBV7-6 to TRBJ2-1; D perhaps matches TRBD2 (5 bases). The sample was peripheral blood. The DNA of the CDR3 is TGTGCCAGCAGCTTAAAGGGCATTAATGTAGCGATCGCCTACAATGAGCAGTTCTTC. Amino acids: CASSLKGINVAIAYNEQFF. Using reference TRBV7-6 and TRBJ2-1 for the parts outside the CDR3, the full variable domain is GAGVSQSPRYKVTKRGQDVALRCDPISGHVSLYWYRQALGQGPEFLTYFNYEAQQDKSGLPNDRFSAERPEGSISTLTIQRTEQRDSAMYRCASSLKGINVAIAYNEQFFGPGTRLTVL.